This entry is about one T cell receptor (beta chain). Germline values: CDR1 SGHRS, CDR2 YFSETQ. V lost 5 bases, J lost 3 bases, and 10 bases stayed unmatched. The CDR3 runs 15 residues. These data come from a study of T-cell memory formation after mild COVID-19. Each CDR3 protein gets one entry after TCRdb re-called the 5' RACE reads with MiXCR. The profile covers more than 250,000 distinct CDR3 sequences, with approximately 15% appearing a single time and roughly 21% taken by the ten largest. The clonotype was recovered from a man between 18 and 29 years old who had mild COVID-19 (a few samples of this study predate the infection). Cell type and time point are not known. The chain joins TRBV5-1 to TRBJ1-2, with TRBD1 matching over 7 bases. Source material: PBMCs or a T cell subset sorted from them (not recorded which). The CDR3: CASRYSGTEDYGYTF. The CDR3 DNA reads as TGCGCCAGCAGATACTCCGGGACAGAGGACTATGGCTACACCTTC.